This TCR delta chain was recorded in a study of DNA immune sequencing with unique molecular identifiers (dated by TCRdb to 2018 to 2020). About the full investigation: gammadelta T cells were enriched from buffy coats using immunomagnetic cell separation, and their genomic DNA was sequenced. Fluorescence-activated cell sorting was used to enrich gammadelta T cells from the PBMC of 10 or so healthy individuals. In the comparison of enriched versus non-enriched samples, 100 ng of enriched gammadelta T-cell DNA and roughly 0.94 ug of non-enriched PBMC DNA were sequenced. Validation of the sequencing method was done both on synthetic reference molecules and on blood samples taken from healthy individuals. Donors were healthy individuals, with over eight donors profiled from sorted peripheral blood gammadelta T cells. An ultrasensitive DNA-based TRD repertoire sequencing method using PCR-introduced unique molecular identifiers was developed and validated in the study. On the study overall, not on this receptor specifically: Healthy donors differed in TRD repertoire diversity, and several donors were highly oligoclonal, meaning the top 5 clonotypes made up more than half of productive molecules. The primer-based approach cannot detect novel TRD sequences that are not targeted by the primers. Among clonotypes from healthy donors, the most common TRD rearrangement was TRDV2 paired with TRDJ1.

Measured from the cysteine to the phenylalanine, the CDR3 is 23 residues long. Just the 69-base CDR3 DNA is kept, in frame starting at base 1. In the germline V gene, CDR1 corresponds to TSWWSYY and CDR2 to QGS. Libraries came from multiplex PCR. A 32-plex assay with primers for all 8 TRDV and 4 TRDJ genes covering the CDR3 was used to amplify genomic DNA. A 12-nucleotide UMI was added during two to three barcoding PCR cycles, followed by a second PCR with Illumina adapter primers. AMPure XP beads were used to purify the libraries, whose quality was checked on a Fragment Analyzer using the HS NGS Fragment kit. Sequencing was run on an Illumina MiniSeq mid-output kit with around 22% PhiX and 150 cycles of paired-end reads. Turning to the authors' computational methods: Reads were processed with MIGEC version 1.2.9 to group reads by UMI and build error-corrected consensus sequences. Post-processing used modified VDJtools version 1.2.1 scripts and the tcR R package. TCRdb reprocessed the public data with the CATT caller; entries with the same nucleotide sequence were combined afterwards. The V and J calls, along with clone size, are taken from TCRdb and not from the paper's own processing. Counted in this sample were more than 150 delta-chain clones; under 30% of them appeared once. The ten largest clones capture roughly 76% of the sample.

A word on this clone: Its antigen is not yet known. This likely came from a read error, as a far larger clone is one base away. Within the sample, other DNA sequences also encode this same CDR3.

The clonotype originates from a human donor in good health. The V gene is TRDV1 and the J gene is TRDJ1, with 9 central nucleotides matching TRDD3. Material for sequencing was gamma-delta T cells from PBMCs. At the DNA level, the sequence is TGTGCTCTCGGGGAAACTCCTACCCCTTGGGAACTGGGGGACCGGGCGTACACCGATAAACTCATCTTT. This encodes CALGETPTPWELGDRAYTDKLIF.